This T cell receptor (beta chain) is from a study of blood T cell repertoires in COVID-19 (dated by TCRdb to about 2020). For context, the study as a whole: Samples from collaborators originated in the United States, Italy and Spain and spanned both the acute and convalescent phases of COVID-19. The material from the prospective study consisted of cDNA or gDNA derived from T cells, B-cell-depleted T cells, or PBMCs. The dataset comprised deeply sampled blood TCRbeta repertoires from subjects exposed to, actively infected with, or recovered from COVID-19. The repertoires were released in a freely available public database meant as a resource for research on the immune response to SARS-CoV-2. Samples were obtained from the ongoing ImmuneRACE study (first 160 participants) and from over 1,000 subjects provided by 6 global collaborators. A de-identified subject ID, COVID-19 status, age in years and sex were almost always included in the sample metadata. Where HLA class I and class II types were available, the types were taken from metadata supplied by the sample provider, not from assay-based typing. Paper-wide results and their limitations: The amount of clinical and demographic metadata varied by source and participant and was provided uncurated.

Its CDR3 holds 16 amino acids, cysteine through phenylalanine. CDR3 DNA only is kept here, 48 bases in frame from base 1. V loses 2 bases of germline sequence and J loses 2 bases, and the interval between the two ends is 10 bases. CDR1 and CDR2 are drawn from the germline V gene: ENHRY, SYGVKD. TCRbeta CDR3 regions were amplified from genomic DNA by means of the immunoSEQ Assay, a bias-controlled multiplex PCR. For the original study's pipeline: Within the assay, amplification of reference gene primers was used to estimate how many nucleated cells each sample contained. Sequence reads were collapsed and filtered to measure the absolute abundance of every unique TCRbeta CDR3 rearrangement. For each sample, productive Simpson clonality was calculated as the square root of Simpson's diversity index over productive rearrangements. TCRdb mirrors the immuneACCESS table, restricted to in-frame sequences. Some clones are absent from its copies; in checked studies, under half trace to an unresolved V gene, and the reason for the others is unknown. V, J and clone size were drawn from that table, and D and trimming were deduced from the DNA. For this sample the table gives more than 50,000 clones, of which 90% were detected only once. Clones ranked in the top ten supply under 9% of the sample.

A word on this clone: There is no known antigen for this receptor. Base qualities are not recorded, but no much larger clone differs from it by a single base.

Each collaborating institution followed its own protocols to collect whole blood in K2EDTA tubes. For TCRbeta analysis, collaborators shipped samples in one of three forms: frozen whole blood, isolated PBMCs, or DNA extracted from either of those sample types. The chain was built from TRBV10-3 and TRBJ2-6; tentative D gene TRBD2, with 6 bases matching. This receptor was obtained from a woman in her forties with active COVID-19. Input material: peripheral blood. The CDR3: CAISEDGGTGANVLTF. The nucleotides are TGTGCCATCAGTGAGGATGGAGGGACTGGGGCCAACGTCCTGACTTTC.